One T cell receptor beta chain is described in this entry. This receptor's antigen is unknown. No quality values exist for individual bases; no much larger clone is one base distant. This sample is part of a study of blood T cell repertoires in COVID-19 (TCRdb year 2020). With regard to the full study: Samples covering the acute and convalescent phases of COVID-19 were provided by collaborators in the United States, Italy and Spain. The prospective study material was composed of cDNA or gDNA derived from T cells, B-cell-depleted T cells, or PBMCs. Where available, HLA class I and class II types were taken from metadata supplied by the sample provider and were not determined by assay-based typing. The repertoires were released in a freely available public database meant as a resource for research on the immune response to SARS-CoV-2. Nearly every sample came with metadata listing a de-identified subject ID, COVID-19 status, age in years and sex. The samples were drawn from the first 160 participants of the ongoing ImmuneRACE study and from 950 to 1,500 subjects provided by 6 global collaborators. Subjects who had been exposed to COVID-19, were actively infected with it, or had recovered from it provided the deeply sampled blood TCRbeta repertoires that made up the dataset. Beyond this particular receptor, the publication reports: Clinical and demographic metadata were provided uncurated, with the amount varying by source and participant.

The immunoSEQ Assay, a bias-controlled multiplex PCR, was used to amplify TCRbeta CDR3 regions from genomic DNA. The published analysis was carried out like this. Within the assay, amplification of reference gene primers was used to estimate how many nucleated cells each sample contained. Sequence reads were collapsed and filtered to measure the absolute abundance of every unique TCRbeta CDR3 rearrangement. Productive Simpson clonality was computed per sample as the square root of Simpson's diversity index over productive rearrangements. Imported from immuneACCESS, the table was reduced by TCRdb to in-frame sequences with V and J called. These copies leave out some clones; in studies compared against another copy, an unresolved V gene accounts for under half, and the cause of the remainder is not known. V, J and clone size are taken as reported in that table, and D and trimming were inferred from the DNA itself. This sample lists a few hundred thousand clones; more than 65% were detected once. Roughly 14% of the sample is taken by the ten largest.

One collaborating source in Seattle enrolled patients during active infection and followed them longitudinally through the course of disease. Whole blood was collected in K2EDTA tubes by collaborating institutions according to the institutions' own protocols. For TCRbeta analysis, collaborator samples were shipped as frozen whole blood, as isolated PBMCs, or as DNA extracted from either sample type. The clonotype originates from a person aged 70 to 85 with COVID-19, enrolled during active disease. Sequences were obtained from peripheral blood.

CDR3 sequence: CASSARGSTGELFF. Read as DNA, the sequence is TGTGCCAGCAGCGCGAGAGGCTCCACCGGGGAGCTGTTTTTT. Rearrangement joined TRBV9 to TRBJ2-2; the D segment cannot be called with confidence. Trimming takes 3 bases from V and 4 bases from J, and the germline ends sit 10 bases apart. From its cysteine to its phenylalanine, the CDR3 spans 14 amino acids. Only the CDR3 DNA stays, 42 bases, in frame from base 1. CDR1 SGDLS and CDR2 YYNGEE are derived from the germline V gene. Outside the CDR3, residues come from the reference TRBV9 and TRBJ2-2 proteins, so the full variable domain is: DSGVTQTPKHLITATGQRVTLRCSPRSGDLSVYWYQQSLDQGLQFLIQYYNGEERAKGNILERFSAQQFPDLHSELNLSSLELGDSALYFCASSARGSTGELFFGEGSRLTVL.